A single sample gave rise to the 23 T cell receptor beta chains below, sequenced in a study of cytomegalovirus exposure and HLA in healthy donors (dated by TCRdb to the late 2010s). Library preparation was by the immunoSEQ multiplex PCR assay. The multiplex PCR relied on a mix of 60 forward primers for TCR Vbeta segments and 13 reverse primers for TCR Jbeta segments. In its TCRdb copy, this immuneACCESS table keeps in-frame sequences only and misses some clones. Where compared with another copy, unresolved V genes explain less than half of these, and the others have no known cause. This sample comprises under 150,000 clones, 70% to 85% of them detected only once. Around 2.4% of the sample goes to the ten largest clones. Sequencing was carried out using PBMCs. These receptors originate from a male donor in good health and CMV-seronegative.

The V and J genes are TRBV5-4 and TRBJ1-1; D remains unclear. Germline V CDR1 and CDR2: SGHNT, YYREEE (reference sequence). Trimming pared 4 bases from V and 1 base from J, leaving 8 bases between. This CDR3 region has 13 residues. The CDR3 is CASSPTSNTEAFF. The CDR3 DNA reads TGTGCCAGCAGCCCTACCTCGAACACTGAAGCTTTCTTT.

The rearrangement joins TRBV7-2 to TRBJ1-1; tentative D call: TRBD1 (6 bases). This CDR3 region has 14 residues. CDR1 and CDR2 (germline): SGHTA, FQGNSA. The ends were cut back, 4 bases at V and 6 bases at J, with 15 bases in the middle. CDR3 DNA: TGTGCCAGCAGCTCGTGGGGGGGGCACGCTGAAGCTTTCTTT. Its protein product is CASSSWGGHAEAFF.

This CDR3 reads CASGFEGRAQYF. The DNA of the CDR3 is TGTGCTAGTGGTTTCGAGGGTAGGGCCCAGTACTTC. The J gene is TRBJ2-5, the V gene TRBV12-5; perhaps TRBD2 as D (5 bases). CDR3 length: 12 residues. Trimming pared 3 bases from V and 9 bases from J, leaving 11 bases between. Germline CDR1 and CDR2: LGHNT and FRNRAP.

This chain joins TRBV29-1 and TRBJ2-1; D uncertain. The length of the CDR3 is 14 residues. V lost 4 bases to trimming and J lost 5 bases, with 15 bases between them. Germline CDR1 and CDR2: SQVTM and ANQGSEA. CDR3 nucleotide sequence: TGCAGCGTTGGGTATGTTGGGCAGGACAATGAGCAGTTCTTC. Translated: CSVGYVGQDNEQFF.

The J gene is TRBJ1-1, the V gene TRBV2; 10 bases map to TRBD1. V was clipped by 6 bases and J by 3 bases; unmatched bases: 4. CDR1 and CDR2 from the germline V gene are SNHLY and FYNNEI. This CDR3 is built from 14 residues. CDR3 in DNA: TGTGCCAGCAGCCCCGGACAGGGGGACACTGAAGCTTTCTTT. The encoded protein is CASSPGQGDTEAFF. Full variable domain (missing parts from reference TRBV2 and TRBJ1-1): EPEVTQTPSHQVTQMGQEVILRCVPISNHLYFYWYRQILGQKVEFLVSFYNNEISEKSEIFDDQFSVERPDGSNFTLKIRSTKLEDSAMYFCASSPGQGDTEAFFGQGTRLTVV.

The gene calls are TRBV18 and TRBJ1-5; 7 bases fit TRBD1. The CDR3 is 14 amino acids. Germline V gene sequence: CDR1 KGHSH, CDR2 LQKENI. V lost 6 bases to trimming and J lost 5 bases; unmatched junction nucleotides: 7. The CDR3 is CASSAGGLDQPQHF. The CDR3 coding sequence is TGTGCCAGCTCCGCAGGGGGGTTGGATCAGCCCCAGCATTTT.

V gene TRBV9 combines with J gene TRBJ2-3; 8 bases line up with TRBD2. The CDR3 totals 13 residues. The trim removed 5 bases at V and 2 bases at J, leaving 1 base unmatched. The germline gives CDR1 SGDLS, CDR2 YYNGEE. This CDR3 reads CASSSGITDTQYF. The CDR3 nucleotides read TGTGCCAGCAGTAGCGGGATCACAGATACGCAGTATTTT. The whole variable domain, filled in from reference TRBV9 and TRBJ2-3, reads DSGVTQTPKHLITATGQRVTLRCSPRSGDLSVYWYQQSLDQGLQFLIQYYNGEERAKGNILERFSAQQFPDLHSELNLSSLELGDSALYFCASSSGITDTQYFGPGTRLTVL.

The CDR3 DNA reads TGTGCCAGCAGCCTCGGACTCACCACTGGAAACTACAATGAGCAGTTCTTC. It translates to CASSLGLTTGNYNEQFF. The V and J genes are TRBV9 and TRBJ2-1, with a tentative D call TRBD2 (5 bases). Per germline, CDR1 SGDLS and CDR2 YYNGEE. The CDR3 consists of 17 residues. The V end was cut by 4 bases, the J end by 3 bases, with 20 bases between.

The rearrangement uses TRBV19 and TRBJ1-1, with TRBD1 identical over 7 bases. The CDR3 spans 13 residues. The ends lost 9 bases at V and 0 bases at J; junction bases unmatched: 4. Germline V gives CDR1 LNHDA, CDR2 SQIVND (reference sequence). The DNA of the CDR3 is TGTGCCAGCGAGGACAGGCTGAACACTGAAGCTTTCTTT. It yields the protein CASEDRLNTEAFF. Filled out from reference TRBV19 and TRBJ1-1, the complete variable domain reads DGGITQSPKYLFRKEGQNVTLSCEQNLNHDAMYWYRQDPGQGLRLIYYSQIVNDFQKGDIAEGYSVSREKKESFPLTVTSAQKNPTAFYLCASEDRLNTEAFFGQGTRLTVV.

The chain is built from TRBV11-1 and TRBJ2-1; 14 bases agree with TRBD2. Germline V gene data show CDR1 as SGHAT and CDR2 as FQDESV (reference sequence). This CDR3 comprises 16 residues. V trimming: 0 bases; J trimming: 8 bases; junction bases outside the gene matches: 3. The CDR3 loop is CASSLAGTSGSHEQFF. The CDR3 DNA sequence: TGTGCCAGCAGCTTAGCCGGGACTAGCGGGAGTCATGAGCAGTTCTTC.

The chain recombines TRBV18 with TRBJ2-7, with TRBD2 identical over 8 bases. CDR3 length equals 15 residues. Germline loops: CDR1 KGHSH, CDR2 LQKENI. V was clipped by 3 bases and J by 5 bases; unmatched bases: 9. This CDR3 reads CASSPSGGGLNEQYF. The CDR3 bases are TGTGCCAGCTCACCTTCGGGGGGGGGCTTGAACGAGCAGTACTTC.

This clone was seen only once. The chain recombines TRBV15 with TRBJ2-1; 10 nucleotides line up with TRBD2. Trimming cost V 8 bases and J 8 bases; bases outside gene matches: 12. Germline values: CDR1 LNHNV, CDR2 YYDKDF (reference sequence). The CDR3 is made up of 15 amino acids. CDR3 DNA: TGTGCCACCTCAATGCGGCTAGCGGGAGTTGATGAGCAGTTCTTC. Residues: CATSMRLAGVDEQFF.

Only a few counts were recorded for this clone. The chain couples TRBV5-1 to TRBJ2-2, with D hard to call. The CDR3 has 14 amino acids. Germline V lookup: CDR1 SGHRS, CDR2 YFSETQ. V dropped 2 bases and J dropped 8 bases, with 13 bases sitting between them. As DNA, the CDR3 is TGCGCCAGCAGCTTTTCCTCCTCTTTAGGGGAGCTGTTTTTT. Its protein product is CASSFSSSLGELFF.

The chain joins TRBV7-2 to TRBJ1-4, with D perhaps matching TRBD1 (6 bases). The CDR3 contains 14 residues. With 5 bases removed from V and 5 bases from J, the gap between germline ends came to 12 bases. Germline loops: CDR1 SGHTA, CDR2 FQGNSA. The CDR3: CASSLGHLNEKLFF. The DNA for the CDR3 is TGTGCCAGCAGCCTGGGACACCTAAATGAAAAACTGTTTTTT.

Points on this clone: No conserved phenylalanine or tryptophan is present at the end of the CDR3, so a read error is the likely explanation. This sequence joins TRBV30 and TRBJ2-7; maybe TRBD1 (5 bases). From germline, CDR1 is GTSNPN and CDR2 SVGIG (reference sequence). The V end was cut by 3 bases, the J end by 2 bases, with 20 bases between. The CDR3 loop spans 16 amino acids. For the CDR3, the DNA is TGTGCCTGGAGCGGACCTGGGGCGGCGGCCACCTACGAGCAGTACCTC. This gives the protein CAWSGPGAAATYEQYL.

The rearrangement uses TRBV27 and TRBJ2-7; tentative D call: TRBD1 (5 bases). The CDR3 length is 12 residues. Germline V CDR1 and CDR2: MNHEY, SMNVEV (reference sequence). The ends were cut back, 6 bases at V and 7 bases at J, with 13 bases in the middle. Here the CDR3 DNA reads TGTGCCAGCAGCTTGGGGCTAGGGGAGCAGTACTTC. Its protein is CASSLGLGEQYF.

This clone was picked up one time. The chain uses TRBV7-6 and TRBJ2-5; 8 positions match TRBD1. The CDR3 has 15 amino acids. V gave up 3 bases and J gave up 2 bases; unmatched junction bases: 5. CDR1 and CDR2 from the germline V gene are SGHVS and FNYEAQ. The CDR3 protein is CASSFGQGNQETQYF. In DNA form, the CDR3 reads TGTGCCAGCAGCTTTGGACAGGGAAATCAAGAGACCCAGTACTTC.

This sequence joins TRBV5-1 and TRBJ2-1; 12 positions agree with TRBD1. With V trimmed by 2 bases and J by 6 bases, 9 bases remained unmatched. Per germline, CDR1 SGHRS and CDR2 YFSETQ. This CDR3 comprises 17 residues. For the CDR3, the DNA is TGCGCCAGCAGCTTCCTACCGGGACAGGGGGCGTCCAATGAGCAGTTCTTC. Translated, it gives CASSFLPGQGASNEQFF.

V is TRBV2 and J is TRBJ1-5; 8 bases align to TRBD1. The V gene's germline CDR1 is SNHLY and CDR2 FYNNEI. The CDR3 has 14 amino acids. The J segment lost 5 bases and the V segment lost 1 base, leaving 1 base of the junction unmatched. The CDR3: CASSEGTGYQPQHF. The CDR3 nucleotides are TGTGCCAGCAGTGAAGGGACAGGGTATCAGCCCCAGCATTTT.

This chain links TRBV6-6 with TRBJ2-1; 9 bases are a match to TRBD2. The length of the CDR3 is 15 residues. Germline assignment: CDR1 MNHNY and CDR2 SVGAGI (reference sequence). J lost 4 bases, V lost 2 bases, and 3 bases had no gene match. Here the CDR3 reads CASSYPSGNYNEQFF. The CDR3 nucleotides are TGTGCCAGCAGTTACCCTAGCGGGAATTACAATGAGCAGTTCTTC.

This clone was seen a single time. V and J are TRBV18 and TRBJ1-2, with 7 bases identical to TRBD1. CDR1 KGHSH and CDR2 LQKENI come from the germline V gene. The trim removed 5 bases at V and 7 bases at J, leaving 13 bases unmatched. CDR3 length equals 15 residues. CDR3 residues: CASSSGTVIQAGYTF. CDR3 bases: TGTGCCAGCTCATCAGGGACAGTAATCCAAGCTGGCTACACCTTC.

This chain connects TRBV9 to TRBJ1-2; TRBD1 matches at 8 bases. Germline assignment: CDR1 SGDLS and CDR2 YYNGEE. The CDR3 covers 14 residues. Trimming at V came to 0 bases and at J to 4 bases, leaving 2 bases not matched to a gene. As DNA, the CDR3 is TGTGCCAGCAGCGTAGCGACAGGGGCCTATGGCTACACCTTC. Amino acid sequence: CASSVATGAYGYTF.

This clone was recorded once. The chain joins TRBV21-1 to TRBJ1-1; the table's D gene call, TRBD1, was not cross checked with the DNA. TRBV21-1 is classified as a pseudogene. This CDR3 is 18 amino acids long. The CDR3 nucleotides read TGTGCCAGCAGCAAAAGCGGGGACAGGGGTCCACCGGAACCTGAAGCTTTCTTT. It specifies CASSKSGDRGPPEPEAFF.